Each of the 19 T cell receptor beta chains below was sequenced from the same sample in a study of blood T cell repertoires in COVID-19. Using immunoSEQ multiplex PCR, the repertoire was profiled, and TCRdb retains in-frame clones only, with some absent. Found here are 130,000 to 150,000 clones, approximately 80% of them singletons; the top ten hold 10% to 15%. What was sequenced was peripheral blood. These receptors were taken from a man aged 55-75 years with active or convalescent COVID-19.

This chain links TRBV5-1 with TRBJ1-1, with D tentatively TRBD1 (5 bases). The CDR3 is 14 residues long. Germline V gene data show CDR1 as SGHRS and CDR2 as YFSETQ. V was cut by 4 bases and J by 4 bases, with 14 bases left in between. CDR3 bases: TGCGCCAGCAGCGGCCAGGGCTCTGGCACTGAAGCTTTCTTT. Amino acid sequence: CASSGQGSGTEAFF. The variable domain in full, with the rest retrieved from reference TRBV5-1 and TRBJ1-1, is KAGVTQTPRYLIKTRGQQVTLSCSPISGHRSVSWYQQTPGQGLQFLFEYFSETQRNKGNFPGRFSGRQFSNSRSEMNVSTLELGDSALYLCASSGQGSGTEAFFGQGTRLTVV.

This clone was observed a handful of times. The genes are TRBV4-3 and TRBJ1-2; D gene unclear. The V and J ends lost 0 bases and 3 bases respectively, with 11 bases between them. Germline V lookup: CDR1 LGHNA, CDR2 YSLEER. CDR3 size: 15 residues. The CDR3 nucleotides are TGCGCCAGCAGCCAAGAATTGAGCCGGGACTATGGCTACACCTTC. Translated, it gives CASSQELSRDYGYTF.

The chain employs TRBV29-1 and TRBJ2-3; 9 bases align to TRBD1. Germline V gives CDR1 SQVTM, CDR2 ANQGSEA. The CDR3 totals 13 residues. V lost 7 bases to trimming and J lost 4 bases; unmatched junction nucleotides: 6. In DNA form, the CDR3 reads TGCAGCGGTACAGGGGGCAATTCAGATACGCAGTATTTT. Translating gives CSGTGGNSDTQYF.

This clone is a singleton in its sample. The chain combines TRBV7-2 with TRBJ1-3; D ambiguous. Germline lookup yields CDR1 SGHTA and CDR2 FQGNSA. Trimming stripped 7 bases from V and 0 bases from J, with 10 bases between. The CDR3 runs 14 residues. The CDR3 spells CASTGANSGNTIYF. The DNA of the CDR3 is TGTGCCAGCACGGGTGCGAACTCTGGAAACACCATATATTTT.

The chain couples TRBV5-8 to TRBJ1-5, with TRBD1 matching over 9 bases. This CDR3 region has 15 residues. The germline gives CDR1 SGHTS, CDR2 YDEGEE. V lost 4 bases and J lost 6; bases outside the gene matches: 8. CDR3 coding DNA: TGTGCCAGCAGCCAAGGGACAGGGTTCCTTCAGCCCCAGCATTTT. Protein product: CASSQGTGFLQPQHF.

J is TRBJ1-5 and V is TRBV28; 7 nucleotides match TRBD1. Trimming took 6 bases from V and 8 from J; bases not matched to a gene: 16. This CDR3 region has 16 residues. Germline V gene data show CDR1 as MDHEN and CDR2 as SYDVKM. Written as DNA, the CDR3 is TGTGCCAGCAGAACACCCGCGACAGGGCTCTTGGAGCCCCAGCATTTT. It codes for CASRTPATGLLEPQHF.

The V and J genes are TRBV28 and TRBJ2-1, with 10 bases identical to TRBD2. Germline CDR1 reads MDHEN; CDR2 reads SYDVKM. This CDR3 comprises 17 residues. V lost 5 bases to trimming and J lost 6 bases; unmatched junction nucleotides: 13. DNA of the CDR3: TGTGCCAGCAGTCTTGGACTAGCGGACGTTAGGGGCAATGAGCAGTTCTTC. It specifies CASSLGLADVRGNEQFF.

This clone occurred a few times. This chain links TRBV9 with TRBJ2-1; D is unclear. The CDR3 totals 15 residues. V lost 6 bases and J 5 bases, leaving 18 bases between the germline ends. Germline CDR1 and CDR2: SGDLS and YYNGEE. In nucleotides, the CDR3 is TGTGCCAGCACCCCAGGTCCCCTTGCTCACAATGAGCAGTTCTTC. As protein: CASTPGPLAHNEQFF.

The J gene is TRBJ1-5, the V gene TRBV6-1; perhaps TRBD1 as D (5 bases). Germline CDR1 MNHNS, CDR2 SASEGT. V was clipped by 1 base and J by 5 bases, with 15 bases between them. The CDR3 contains 16 residues. The CDR3 DNA follows: TGTGCCAGCAGTGAAGGGTTCGAAGGGGCCCATCAGCCCCAGCATTTT. Translated, it gives CASSEGFEGAHQPQHF.

V and J are TRBV20-1 and TRBJ2-1, with TRBD2 matching 8 bases. The J segment lost 12 bases and the V segment lost 6 bases, leaving 7 bases of the junction unmatched. CDR3 length: 11 amino acids. Germline CDR1 and CDR2: DFQATT and SNEGSKA (reference sequence). In nucleotides, the CDR3 is TGCAGTGCGACTCCTAGCGGGCGGCAGTTCTTC. This sequence encodes CSATPSGRQFF.

The chain recombines TRBV9 with TRBJ1-2; D is unclear. Germline CDR1 SGDLS, CDR2 YYNGEE. CDR3 size: 14 residues. V lost 3 bases, J lost 6 bases, and 15 bases lay in between. In DNA form, the CDR3 reads TGTGCCAGCAGCGCCACCCCTCGCGGCAATGGCTACACCTTC. Protein sequence: CASSATPRGNGYTF.

The chain employs TRBV7-9 and TRBJ2-7, with 7 bases identical to TRBD2. This CDR3 has 16 amino acids. Germline CDR1 and CDR2: SEHNR and FQNEAQ (reference sequence). After removal of 0 bases from V and 6 bases from J, the junction contained 11 bases not matched to a gene. The CDR3 nucleotides read TGTGCCAGCAGCTTAGCAAGGGGCGGGAGCGAGGGCGAGCAGTACTTC. Its translation: CASSLARGGSEGEQYF.

This chain links TRBV6-2 or TRBV6-3 with TRBJ2-1; TRBD2 matches at 9 bases. Germline V lookup: CDR1 MNHEY, CDR2 SVGEGT. V trimming: 5 bases; J trimming: 2 bases; junction bases outside the gene matches: 4. This CDR3 is 15 amino acids long. The CDR3 sequence is CASSLLAGAYNEQFF. The DNA of the CDR3 is TGTGCCAGCAGTCTCTTAGCGGGAGCCTACAATGAGCAGTTCTTC.

The genes are TRBV27 and TRBJ1-1; D uncertain. The CDR3 consists of 14 residues. V lost 5 bases and J lost 5, with 15 bases in between. Germline CDR1 and CDR2: MNHEY and SMNVEV (reference sequence). The CDR3 region has the DNA TGTGCCAGCAGTAACCGGACGAGGAGGACTGAAGCTTTCTTT. Translation gives CASSNRTRRTEAFF.

For the CDR3, the DNA is TGTGCCAGCAGTTTATGGGGGGCGTCGCCTGAAGCTTTCTTT. Protein sequence: CASSLWGASPEAFF. The V call is TRBV28, the J call TRBJ1-1; D might be TRBD1 (6 bases). The CDR3 spans 14 residues. Trimming shortened V by 0 bases and J by 6 bases, and 11 bases separated the two germline ends. Per the germline V gene, CDR1 is MDHEN and CDR2 is SYDVKM.

V usage is TRBV30 and J usage is TRBJ2-5, with 9 bases fitting TRBD1. There are 12 residues in the CDR3. From germline, CDR1 is GTSNPN and CDR2 SVGIG (reference sequence). The ends lost 5 bases at V and 7 bases at J; junction bases unmatched: 5. The CDR3: CAWAGTGWTQYF. CDR3 nucleotides: TGTGCCTGGGCCGGGACAGGGTGGACCCAGTACTTC. The full variable domain, in which reference TRBV30 and TRBJ2-5 provide the parts outside the CDR3, is SQTIHQWPATLVQPVGSPLSLECTVEGTSNPNLYWYRQAAGRGLQLLFYSVGIGQISSEVPQNLSASRPQDRQFILSSKKLLLSDSGFYLCAWAGTGWTQYFGPGTRLLVL.

This chain uses TRBV29-1 with TRBJ1-1; D remains unclear. The germline V and J ends were trimmed by 1 base and 3 bases, with 9 bases remaining between them. The germline gives CDR1 SQVTM, CDR2 ANQGSEA. CDR3 length equals 13 residues. As DNA, the CDR3 is TGCAGCGTTGAAGTCCGGGTGGACACTGAAGCTTTCTTT. Translating it yields CSVEVRVDTEAFF.

The chain has TRBV27 and TRBJ1-1; possibly TRBD1 for D (6 bases). The CDR3 spans 13 residues. Germline loops: CDR1 MNHEY, CDR2 SMNVEV (reference sequence). Trimming took off 5 bases at V and 3 bases at J, with 10 bases between the two ends. CDR3 region: CASSVQGYTEAFF. CDR3 coding DNA: TGTGCCAGCAGTGTTCAGGGGTACACTGAAGCTTTCTTT.

The rearrangement links TRBV5-3 to TRBJ2-7, with D possibly being TRBD1 (6 bases). TRBV5-3 belongs to the ORF category, with a function that is uncertain. Trimming took 0 bases from V and 4 from J, leaving 20 bases between them. The CDR3 has 17 amino acids. The DNA for the CDR3 is TGTGCCAGAAGCTTGGCCGGATACAGGGCCGCTCATTACGAGCAGTACTTC. This encodes CARSLAGYRAAHYEQYF.